This T cell receptor (beta chain) emerged from a study of shared clonotypes between healthy human individuals. Naive CD8 cells, CD45RO-negative and positively selected for CCR7, excluded terminally differentiated effector memory CD45RA+ cells. Germline CDR1 LNHDA, CDR2 SQIVND (reference sequence). The CDR3 length is 17 residues. Trimming took 3 bases from V and 5 from J, leaving 20 bases between them. TCRdb's table, derived via immunoSEQ multiplex PCR, lists solely in-frame clones and lacks some. The table includes about 870,000 clones, 80% to 95% detected once. The J gene is TRBJ1-5, the V gene TRBV19, with no clear D. Sample: naive CD8+ T cells sorted from blood. The TCR originated in a man under 40 in good health. The CDR3 loop is CASSILPSGTSDQPQHF. CDR3 nucleotide sequence: TGTGCCAGTAGTATTTTACCTTCGGGTACCTCCGATCAGCCCCAGCATTTT. The whole variable domain, filled in from reference TRBV19 and TRBJ1-5, reads DGGITQSPKYLFRKEGQNVTLSCEQNLNHDAMYWYRQDPGQGLRLIYYSQIVNDFQKGDIAEGYSVSREKKESFPLTVTSAQKNPTAFYLCASSILPSGTSDQPQHFGDGTRLSIL.